The clone carrying this T cell receptor (beta chain) was seen more than once but under ten times. What it binds is not known. Extraction yielded at least 6 micrograms of total RNA per sample. A J-beta primer mix and a sample-barcoded 5' primer were used in a second PCR of about 6 to 12 cycles. TCRdb used MiXCR to reprocess the 5' RACE reads, holding one entry per CDR3 protein. Here the sample spans around 790,000 distinct CDR3 sequences, 40% to 50% being singletons. This record belongs to a study of blood T cells in healthy people across ages. Study conclusions and caveats: Strong correlation was found linking TCR beta diversity to naive T cell percentage.

Between the trimmed V and J ends, which lost 4 bases and 2 bases, there was a span of 12 bases. The CDR3 has 14 amino acids. CDR1 LNHDA and CDR2 SQIVND come from the germline V gene (reference sequence). The V and J genes are TRBV19 and TRBJ2-7; D is perhaps TRBD2 (6 bases). The TCR comes from a man aged 55 to 69 in good health. The specimen sequenced was blood. CDR3 in DNA: TGTGCCAGTAGTACGGGGACTCGGACCTACGAGCAGTACTTC. Residues: CASSTGTRTYEQYF. Full variable domain (outside the CDR3, taken from reference TRBV19 and TRBJ2-7): DGGITQSPKYLFRKEGQNVTLSCEQNLNHDAMYWYRQDPGQGLRLIYYSQIVNDFQKGDIAEGYSVSREKKESFPLTVTSAQKNPTAFYLCASSTGTRTYEQYFGPGTRLTVT.